The 12 T cell receptor beta chains given below trace back to one sample, sequenced in a study of Ad26.COV2.S vaccination and SARS-CoV-2 variants. Here immunoSEQ multiplex PCR was the method, and the copy in TCRdb shows in-frame clones only, minus some. The table includes about 470,000 clones, 90% detected once. Sample treatment: around 19 received Ad26.COV2.S at low or high dose, single or two shots; about 5 received placebo; per-sample allocation not given. Repertoires come from day 63 after the first vaccine or placebo injection. The sample here was peripheral blood, taken in a trial of Ad26.COV2.S vaccine versus placebo. These receptors all stem from a person aged 18-65 years who received the Ad26.COV2.S COVID-19 vaccine or a placebo.

V is TRBV9 and J is TRBJ2-7, with 9 bases that match TRBD1. J was trimmed by 1 base and V by 3 bases; bases with no gene match: 5. The germline CDR1 and CDR2 sequences are SGDLS and YYNGEE. The CDR3 is made up of 15 amino acids. The CDR3 here is CASSAGQGVSYEQYF. CDR3 sequence (DNA): TGTGCCAGCAGCGCGGGACAGGGTGTATCCTACGAGCAGTACTTC.

This chain joins TRBV6-6 and TRBJ2-1; perhaps TRBD2 as D (6 bases). Germline loops: CDR1 MNHNY, CDR2 SVGAGI (reference sequence). V dropped 5 bases and J dropped 6 bases, with 17 bases sitting between them. The CDR3 has 15 amino acids. In DNA, the CDR3 is TGTGCCAGCAGTGAGACTAGTTTAGAGATCAATGAGCAGTTCTTC. It yields the protein CASSETSLEINEQFF.

The chain uses TRBV5-1 and TRBJ2-5; TRBD1 aligns across 9 bases. With V trimmed by 3 bases and J by 2 bases, 8 bases remained unmatched. This CDR3 has 16 residues. Looked up from germline, CDR1 is SGHRS and CDR2 is YFSETQ. CDR3 nucleotide sequence: TGCGCCAGCAGCTCTTCGGACAGGGGACTACAAGAGACCCAGTACTTC. This gives the protein CASSSSDRGLQETQYF.

The chain joins TRBV3-1 (or the pseudogene TRBV3-2) to TRBJ2-7; the match to TRBD2 covers 8 bases. The CDR3 is 17 amino acids. Germline trimming cut 2 bases from V and 1 base from J; bases unmatched to any gene: 10. Germline assignment: CDR1 LGHDT and CDR2 YNNKEL (reference sequence). CDR3 nucleotides: TGTGCCAGCAGCCAAAGGGTGAGCGGGAGTGGATCCTACGAGCAGTACTTC. Its protein product is CASSQRVSGSGSYEQYF.

The CDR3 sequence is CASSRGTYNEQFF. The CDR3 DNA reads TGTGCCAGTAGCAGGGGAACCTACAATGAGCAGTTCTTC. The chain combines TRBV19 with TRBJ2-1, with a weak D call TRBD1 (6 bases). The ends were cut back, 6 bases at V and 2 bases at J, with 8 bases in the middle. CDR1 is LNHDA and CDR2 is SQIVND in the germline V gene (reference sequence). The CDR3 length is 13 residues.

The genes are TRBV19 and TRBJ1-2; a possible D gene is TRBD1 (5 bases). This CDR3 is built from 14 residues. From germline, CDR1 is LNHDA and CDR2 SQIVND (reference sequence). Trimming removed 6 bases from V and 4 bases from J, with 15 bases in between. The CDR3 loop reads CASRRQTGGYGYTF. CDR3 nucleotides: TGTGCCAGTAGGAGACAGACGGGCGGCTATGGCTACACCTTC.

The J gene is TRBJ2-3, the V gene TRBV7-6; possible D gene TRBD1, 6 bases. This CDR3 spans 17 amino acids. With 0 bases removed from V and 0 bases from J, the gap between germline ends came to 13 bases. Per germline, CDR1 SGHVS and CDR2 FNYEAQ. The CDR3 region is CASSLARGTESTDTQYF. The CDR3 region has the DNA TGTGCCAGCAGCTTAGCAAGGGGGACGGAAAGCACAGATACGCAGTATTTT.

V usage is TRBV28 and J usage is TRBJ1-5; the D is unclear. The CDR3 is 16 amino acids. Looked up from germline, CDR1 is MDHEN and CDR2 is SYDVKM. The V end lost 2 bases, the J end lost 6 bases, and 17 bases lay between the germline ends. The CDR3 reads CASSLLPPNRLQPQHF. CDR3 nucleotides: TGTGCCAGCAGTTTACTCCCCCCGAACAGACTTCAGCCCCAGCATTTT.

J is TRBJ2-5 and V is TRBV5-4, with D tentatively TRBD1 (6 bases). The CDR3 extends over 14 amino acids. With 2 bases removed from V and 3 bases from J, the gap between germline ends came to 11 bases. Germline-derived CDR1 and CDR2 are SGHNT and YYREEE (reference sequence). The CDR3 DNA reads as TGTGCCAGCAGCTTAAAACAGGGCGAAGAGACCCAGTACTTC. Its protein is CASSLKQGEETQYF.

The CDR3 sequence is CASSELKWGPYEQYF. CDR3 coding DNA: TGTGCCAGCAGTGAATTGAAGTGGGGACCCTACGAGCAGTACTTC. The V gene is TRBV6-1, the J gene TRBJ2-7, with D perhaps given as TRBD1 or TRBD2 (5 bases each). Germline CDR1 MNHNS, CDR2 SASEGT. This CDR3 contains 15 residues. The V and J ends lost 2 bases and 2 bases respectively, with 13 bases between them.

This clone has just one count. The chain joins TRBV7-9 to TRBJ2-5; TRBD2 is a possible D gene (6 bases). V dropped 4 bases and J dropped 5 bases, with 17 bases sitting between them. The CDR3 runs 15 residues. Per germline, CDR1 SEHNR and CDR2 FQNEAQ (reference sequence). CDR3 amino acids: CASSSSEYVMETQYF. The CDR3 DNA reads TGTGCCAGCAGCTCTAGCGAGTACGTAATGGAGACCCAGTACTTC.

The chain couples TRBV27 to TRBJ2-5; 12 bases are a match to TRBD1. V trimming: 8 bases; J trimming: 0 bases; junction bases outside the gene matches: 7. There are 16 residues in the CDR3. The V gene's germline CDR1 is MNHEY and CDR2 SMNVEV (reference sequence). The CDR3 sequence is CASGPRDRGHQETQYF. The CDR3 DNA reads as TGTGCCAGCGGTCCTCGGGACAGGGGGCACCAAGAGACCCAGTACTTC.